There are a few counts of the clone carrying this T cell receptor beta chain. As yet, its antigen is unknown. The sample originates from a study of identical twins. Through template switching, a universal primer site was introduced, and the cDNA contained unique molecular identifiers. One entry per CDR3 protein results from TCRdb running MiXCR on the 5' RACE reads. Here the sample spans about 900,000 distinct CDR3 sequences, around an eighth being singletons. General study points: Cross-sectional statistics, not tracking of the same donors, supported the conclusions. Insertions were fewer in abundant cord blood beta clonotypes, whereas memory repertoires showed none of this pattern.

CDR1 and CDR2 (germline): LNHDA, SQIVND (reference sequence). The ends were cut back, 6 bases at V and 3 bases at J, with 6 bases in the middle. This CDR3 is 12 amino acids long. These sequences were also reported in another study, on yellow fever vaccine responses in identical twins. From that study: On the reported evidence, twins' vaccine T cell responses seemed partly convergent and partly personalized.

The origin of this receptor is a young woman in good health. Sequences were obtained from PBMCs. The J gene is TRBJ1-5, the V gene TRBV19; D ambiguous. The CDR3, as DNA: TGTGCCAGTAGGAGGGACAATCAGCCCCAGCATTTT. This gives the protein CASRRDNQPQHF.